The next 6 T cell receptor beta chains were all read from a single sample in a study of blood T cell repertoires in COVID-19 (dated by TCRdb to 2018 to 2020). The library came from the immunoSEQ multiplex PCR assay. TCRdb obtained this table from immuneACCESS and retained in-frame rearrangements with V and J assigned. These tables miss some clones; where compared with another copy, unresolved V genes account for less than half of the shortfall, and the remainder is unexplained. This sample has around 110,000 clones in its table, and 60% to 85% of those were observed once. The ten largest make up 6.2% of the sample. The sequenced material came from peripheral blood. These receptors were collected from a man of 80 years or more with COVID-19, enrolled during active disease.

This clone was found a few times. The CDR3 DNA reads TGTGCCGACGTGCGGGGTCCGAACACTGAAGCTTTCTTT. It codes for CADVRGPNTEAFF. This chain joins TRBV2 and TRBJ1-1; D gene ambiguous. Germline lookup yields CDR1 SNHLY and CDR2 FYNNEI. V was cut by 11 bases and J by 1 base, with 14 bases left in between. CDR3 length equals 13 residues.

The CDR3: CASRAPGRGGYTF. CDR3 DNA: TGTGCCAGCAGGGCCCCGGGGAGGGGTGGCTACACCTTC. The gene calls are TRBV28 and TRBJ1-2; perhaps TRBD1 as D (5 bases). CDR1 and CDR2 from the germline V gene are MDHEN and SYDVKM. V was trimmed by 6 bases and J by 7 bases, leaving 15 bases between them. This CDR3 is built from 13 residues.

V is TRBV11-2 and J is TRBJ2-7; tentative D call: TRBD2 (6 bases). Trimming left V 8 bases short and J 5 bases short, with 13 bases between. Looked up from germline, CDR1 is SGHAT and CDR2 is FQNNGV. This CDR3 is built from 12 residues. CDR3 protein: CASRKRRDEQYF. The CDR3 bases are TGTGCCAGCCGAAAACGGAGGGACGAGCAGTACTTC.

The rearrangement uses TRBV29-1 and TRBJ2-7; the D gene is possibly TRBD1 (5 bases). Germline CDR1 reads SQVTM; CDR2 reads ANQGSEA. The V end lost 6 bases, the J end lost 6 bases, and 18 bases lay between the germline ends. This CDR3 region has 13 residues. CDR3 protein: CSVGGRGSSEQYF. CDR3 nucleotides: TGCAGCGTGGGCGGTAGGGGCTCTTCCGAGCAGTACTTC.

This clone was counted a single time. The chain is built from TRBV15 and TRBJ2-1; the match to TRBD2 covers 8 bases. The germline V gene has CDR1 LNHNV and CDR2 YYDKDF (reference sequence). V trimming: 5 bases; J trimming: 2 bases; junction bases outside the gene matches: 5. CDR3 length: 15 residues. As DNA, the CDR3 is TGTGCCACCAGCGGGCGGGAGGCTACCTACAATGAGCAGTTCTTC. This translates into CATSGREATYNEQFF.

The J gene is TRBJ2-7, the V gene TRBV2; D is perhaps TRBD1 (5 bases). The V end lost 4 bases, the J end lost 2 bases, and 12 bases lay between the germline ends. This CDR3 is built from 14 residues. Germline V lookup: CDR1 SNHLY, CDR2 FYNNEI. CDR3 amino acids: CASSGWTQTYEQYF. Written as DNA, the CDR3 is TGTGCCAGCAGTGGCTGGACACAAACCTACGAGCAGTACTTC.